These 28 T cell receptor beta chains originate from one sample sequenced in a study of blood T cell repertoires in COVID-19 (TCRdb year 2020). Receptor amplification or capture employed the immunoSEQ multiplex PCR assay. What TCRdb holds here is the immuneACCESS table cut down to in-frame rearrangements. Part of the clones is not present; checked against another copy, under half of the missing clones reflect an unresolved V gene, and the others are unexplained. The sample has about 150,000 clones on record, about 82% of them singletons. About 3.1% of the sample is taken by the ten largest. What was sequenced was peripheral blood. These receptors all come from a middle-aged woman with active or convalescent COVID-19.

This rearrangement joins TRBV29-1 to TRBJ2-3; D may be TRBD1 (6 bases). Germline lookup yields CDR1 SQVTM and CDR2 ANQGSEA. CDR3 size: 13 residues. Trimming stripped 6 bases from V and 2 bases from J, with 12 bases between. The chain's CDR3 is CSVPGVYTDTQYF. In nucleotides, the CDR3 is TGCAGCGTCCCAGGGGTTTACACAGATACGCAGTATTTT.

This sequence joins TRBV6-6 and TRBJ1-1; D is unresolved. In germline, CDR1 is MNHNY, CDR2 SVGAGI (reference sequence). V was clipped by 6 bases and J by 1 base, with 9 bases between them. The CDR3 runs to 13 residues. CDR3 in DNA: TGTGCCAGCAGCCCATACAAGAACACTGAAGCTTTCTTT. It translates to CASSPYKNTEAFF.

The V call is TRBV6-6, the J call TRBJ2-1; D not certain. CDR1 is MNHNY and CDR2 is SVGAGI in the germline V gene (reference sequence). V lost 9 bases and J lost 1, with 16 bases in between. The CDR3 runs 15 residues. The CDR3 DNA reads TGTGCCAGTGAGAGGTTCTCGGGTTCCTACAATGAGCAGTTCTTC. Its translation is CASERFSGSYNEQFF.

The chain is built from TRBV30 and TRBJ1-6, with 7 positions matching TRBD1. The J segment lost 7 bases and the V segment lost 4 bases, leaving 10 bases of the junction unmatched. CDR1 and CDR2 from the germline V gene are GTSNPN and SVGIG (reference sequence). The CDR3 loop spans 15 amino acids. The DNA for the CDR3 is TGTGCCTGGACATACCGGACAGGCAACAATTCACCCCTCCACTTT. This codes for CAWTYRTGNNSPLHF. The full variable domain, completed using reference TRBV30 and TRBJ1-6, is SQTIHQWPATLVQPVGSPLSLECTVEGTSNPNLYWYRQAAGRGLQLLFYSVGIGQISSEVPQNLSASRPQDRQFILSSKKLLLSDSGFYLCAWTYRTGNNSPLHFGNGTRLTVT.

As DNA, the CDR3 is TGTGCCAGCAGCTTAATGGGACTAGCTGTAGATACGCAGTATTTT. Protein product: CASSLMGLAVDTQYF. The J gene is TRBJ2-3, the V gene TRBV7-2; 9 bases fit TRBD2. Germline CDR1 SGHTA, CDR2 FQGNSA. CDR3 length: 15 amino acids. With V trimmed by 2 bases and J by 5 bases, 5 bases remained unmatched. Variable domain in full (rest from reference TRBV7-2 and TRBJ2-3): GAGVSQSPSNKVTEKGKDVELRCDPISGHTALYWYRQSLGQGLEFLIYFQGNSAPDKSGLPSDRFSAERTGGSVSTLTIQRTQQEDSAVYLCASSLMGLAVDTQYFGPGTRLTVL.

The chain carries TRBV6-5 and TRBJ2-1; a possible D gene is TRBD2 (5 bases). The V gene lost 2 bases and the J gene lost 5 bases, with 13 bases spanning the gap. Germline V lookup: CDR1 MNHEY, CDR2 SVGAGI. There are 15 residues in the CDR3. The CDR3 nucleotides are TGTGCCAGCAGTTACGTTTCGGAGGCAAACAATGAGCAGTTCTTC. Translated: CASSYVSEANNEQFF.

The chain employs TRBV5-8 and TRBJ2-2; a possible D gene is TRBD2 (6 bases). Germline V gives CDR1 SGHTS, CDR2 YDEGEE. CDR3 length equals 15 residues. V was clipped by 1 base and J by 6 bases, with 13 bases between them. CDR3 nucleotides: TGTGCCAGCAGCTTGTCTGGAGGGCGGGCCGGGGAGCTGTTTTTT. Residues: CASSLSGGRAGELFF.

V and J are TRBV7-9 and TRBJ2-7, with TRBD1 matching 9 bases. The junction had 11 bases not matched to a gene; V was cut back by 5 bases and J by 12 bases. This CDR3 contains 13 residues. Germline V gene lookup returns CDR1 SEHNR and CDR2 FQNEAQ (reference sequence). The CDR3 bases are TGTGCCAGCAGCCCCCAGGGACAGGGAAAACCGTACTTC. Its protein product is CASSPQGQGKPYF.

The chain combines TRBV5-6 with TRBJ1-5; D is possibly TRBD1 (5 bases). This CDR3 contains 13 residues. CDR1 SGHDT and CDR2 YYEEEE come from the germline V gene. With 2 bases removed from V and 5 bases from J, the gap between germline ends came to 8 bases. CDR3 sequence reads: CASSFGGDQPQHF. The DNA of the CDR3 is TGTGCCAGCAGCTTCGGAGGGGATCAGCCCCAGCATTTT.

This chain joins TRBV6-2 or TRBV6-3 and TRBJ1-5; D is undetermined. V dropped 3 bases and J dropped 0 bases, with 24 bases sitting between them. Germline V gene lookup returns CDR1 MNHEY and CDR2 SVGEGT. The CDR3 runs 20 residues. This chain's CDR3 is CASSYSMEAGGPYSNQPQHF. Here the CDR3 DNA reads TGTGCCAGCAGTTATAGTATGGAGGCAGGAGGACCATATAGCAATCAGCCCCAGCATTTT.

The chain is built from TRBV5-6 and TRBJ2-1; tentative D call: TRBD2 (6 bases). Germline CDR1 reads SGHDT; CDR2 reads YYEEEE. The CDR3 sequence is 15 residues long. Deletions cut 4 bases from V and 7 bases from J, with 18 bases between. CDR3 bases: TGTGCCAGCAGCCTTAACGGGGGACCGGGGAATGAGCAGTTCTTC. It specifies CASSLNGGPGNEQFF. Full variable domain (outside the CDR3, taken from reference TRBV5-6 and TRBJ2-1): DAGVTQSPTHLIKTRGQQVTLRCSPKSGHDTVSWYQQALGQGPQFIFQYYEEEERQRGNFPDRFSGHQFPNYSSELNVNALLLGDSALYLCASSLNGGPGNEQFFGPGTRLTVL.

The V call is TRBV18, the J call TRBJ2-1, with D perhaps matching TRBD2 (6 bases). The CDR3 has 14 amino acids. Germline CDR1 and CDR2: KGHSH and LQKENI. The ends were cut back, 3 bases at V and 7 bases at J, with 13 bases in the middle. This CDR3 is CASSPEGGRNEQFF. The CDR3 region has the DNA TGTGCCAGCTCACCCGAAGGAGGGAGGAATGAGCAGTTCTTC. The complete variable domain, with remaining parts taken from reference TRBV18 and TRBJ2-1, reads NAGVMQNPRHLVRRRGQEARLRCSPMKGHSHVYWYRQLPEEGLKFMVYLQKENIIDESGMPKERFSAEFPKEGPSILRIQQVVRGDSAAYFCASSPEGGRNEQFFGPGTRLTVL.

This clone was recorded only once. V and J are TRBV24-1 and TRBJ1-4, with D perhaps TRBD1 (6 bases). Looked up from germline, CDR1 is KGHDR and CDR2 is SFDVKD. The V end was cut by 9 bases, the J end by 8 bases, with 18 bases between. The CDR3 contains 14 residues. CDR3 DNA: TGTGCCACCTTTCGTGGGACATCGGACGAAAAACTGTTTTTT. Its translation is CATFRGTSDEKLFF.

The rearrangement joins TRBV19 to TRBJ1-2; D might be TRBD1 (5 bases). CDR1 and CDR2 from the germline V gene are LNHDA and SQIVND (reference sequence). Trimming cost V 7 bases and J 3 bases, with 15 bases left between them. CDR3 length: 14 amino acids. CDR3 bases: TGTGCCAGTACCGCGGGGGTATCGGACTATGGCTACACCTTC. Protein product: CASTAGVSDYGYTF.

The chain joins TRBV12-5 to TRBJ2-3; 7 bases align to TRBD1. Germline loops: CDR1 LGHNT, CDR2 FRNRAP. This CDR3 comprises 19 residues. The ends lost 4 bases at V and 2 bases at J; junction bases unmatched: 18. The CDR3 reads CASGSRQGLSPSTTDTQYF. The CDR3 DNA reads as TGTGCTAGTGGTTCAAGACAGGGCCTAAGCCCCTCAACCACAGATACGCAGTATTTT.

V and J are TRBV6-5 and TRBJ1-6; D is unresolved. CDR3 length: 13 amino acids. CDR1 MNHEY and CDR2 SVGAGI come from the germline V gene. V was shortened by 8 bases and J by 4 bases, with 9 bases between the two germline ends. CDR3 sequence reads: CASQAAYNSPLHF. The CDR3 coding sequence is TGTGCCAGCCAAGCCGCATATAATTCACCCCTCCACTTT.

This clone has only a few counts. Within the sample, other DNA sequences also encode this same CDR3. This chain joins TRBV10-1 and TRBJ1-2, with TRBD1 matching 10 bases. From germline, CDR1 is WNHNN and CDR2 SYGVQD (reference sequence). This CDR3 is 14 amino acids long. After removal of 2 bases from V and 4 bases from J, the junction contained 1 base not matched to a gene. DNA of the CDR3: TGCGCCAGCAGTGAGCGGACAGGGGGCTATGGCTACACCTTC. The encoded protein is CASSERTGGYGYTF.

The chain couples TRBV2 to TRBJ1-5; no clear D gene. The CDR3 runs to 16 residues. V shed 2 bases and J shed 2 bases, with 13 bases lying between them. Germline V gene data show CDR1 as SNHLY and CDR2 as FYNNEI. CDR3 loop: CASSETEGVGNQPQHF. DNA for the CDR3: TGTGCCAGCAGTGAAACGGAGGGAGTCGGCAATCAGCCCCAGCATTTT.

The V and J genes are TRBV30 and TRBJ1-1; D is possibly TRBD1 (5 bases). Trimming pared 2 bases from V and 0 bases from J, leaving 19 bases between. The germline V gene encodes CDR1 GTSNPN and CDR2 SVGIG (reference sequence). CDR3 length: 17 residues. DNA for the CDR3: TGTGCCTGGAGTCGGGACCGGGGGGGAGAGATGAACACTGAAGCTTTCTTT. Its protein product is CAWSRDRGGEMNTEAFF.

The V call is TRBV7-2, the J call TRBJ1-3, with unresolved D. Germline CDR1 SGHTA, CDR2 FQGNSA. The V gene lost 3 bases and the J gene lost 3 bases, with 15 bases spanning the gap. This CDR3 has 16 residues. CDR3 DNA sequence: TGTGCCAGCAGCTTCATTATGGGAGGAAGTGGAAACACCATATATTTT. It specifies CASSFIMGGSGNTIYF.

The J gene is TRBJ1-2, the V gene TRBV7-2, with D uncertain. Trimming stripped 7 bases from V and 6 bases from J, with 24 bases between. The CDR3 consists of 16 residues. Germline lookup yields CDR1 SGHTA and CDR2 FQGNSA. The DNA for the CDR3 is TGTGCCAGCACCGCTCCCCCCGCAGGAGGGCGGGATGGCTACACCTTC. It yields the protein CASTAPPAGGRDGYTF.

The V gene is TRBV5-5, the J gene TRBJ1-6, with a possible D match to TRBD1 (6 bases). Trimming removed 0 bases at V and 7 bases at J, with 11 bases between. From germline, CDR1 is SGHKS and CDR2 YYEKEE (reference sequence). The CDR3 extends over 15 amino acids. The CDR3 is CASSLVRGWNSPLHF. In DNA, the CDR3 is TGTGCCAGCAGCTTGGTCAGGGGATGGAATTCACCCCTCCACTTT. Using reference TRBV5-5 and TRBJ1-6 for the parts outside the CDR3, the full variable domain is DAGVTQSPTHLIKTRGQQVTLRCSPISGHKSVSWYQQVLGQGPQFIFQYYEKEERGRGNFPDRFSARQFPNYSSELNVNALLLGDSALYLCASSLVRGWNSPLHFGNGTRLTVT.

The chain combines TRBV28 with TRBJ1-2, with TRBD1 matching 9 bases. The germline gives CDR1 MDHEN, CDR2 SYDVKM. The CDR3 runs to 15 residues. Germline trimming cut 6 bases from V and 2 bases from J; bases unmatched to any gene: 7. For the CDR3, the DNA is TGTGCCAGCAGGTCACAGGGGGCGAAGAACTATGGCTACACCTTC. This sequence encodes CASRSQGAKNYGYTF.

The J gene is TRBJ1-2, the V gene TRBV18; the D gene is possibly TRBD1 (5 bases). Trimming took off 2 bases at V and 3 bases at J, with 7 bases between the two ends. CDR3 length: 13 residues. Looked up from germline, CDR1 is KGHSH and CDR2 is LQKENI. The CDR3 bases are TGTGCCAGCTCACCAGGGGGGTACTATGGCTACACCTTC. This sequence encodes CASSPGGYYGYTF.

This sequence joins TRBV27 and TRBJ2-1, with TRBD2 identical over 7 bases. The germline V gene encodes CDR1 MNHEY and CDR2 SMNVEV (reference sequence). V was pared by 3 bases and J by 8 bases, with 13 bases of the junction left unmatched. The CDR3 is made up of 16 amino acids. The CDR3: CASSLYEGGPWDEQFF. CDR3 nucleotide sequence: TGTGCCAGCAGTTTGTATGAGGGAGGGCCTTGGGATGAGCAGTTCTTC.

The rearrangement uses TRBV13 and TRBJ2-7; 10 bases match TRBD1. The CDR3 spans 16 residues. The V gene's germline CDR1 is PRHDT and CDR2 FYEKMQ (reference sequence). Germline trimming cut 4 bases from V and 3 bases from J; bases unmatched to any gene: 9. Written as DNA, the CDR3 is TGTGCCAGCAGCTCCCGAGTAGGGACAGGGGACTACGAGCAGTACTTC. It specifies CASSSRVGTGDYEQYF.

V usage is TRBV28 and J usage is TRBJ1-1; D unresolved. Trimming took off 5 bases at V and 6 bases at J, with 13 bases between the two ends. The CDR3 loop spans 13 amino acids. CDR1 and CDR2 (germline): MDHEN, SYDVKM. The CDR3 here is CASSLFLSAEAFF. DNA of the CDR3: TGTGCCAGCAGTCTATTTCTATCCGCTGAAGCTTTCTTT.

The chain carries TRBV7-2 and TRBJ1-2; the match to TRBD1 covers 9 bases. The length of the CDR3 is 16 residues. V was clipped by 4 bases and J by 8 bases; unmatched bases: 14. CDR1 and CDR2 from the germline V gene are SGHTA and FQGNSA. CDR3 residues: CASSSEAGQGLRGYTF. The CDR3 coding sequence is TGTGCCAGCAGCTCCGAGGCCGGACAGGGGTTGAGGGGCTACACCTTC.